What follows is one TCR beta chain and its context. This sample stems from a study of blood T cells in healthy people across ages. Sample-barcoded 5' priming and a J-beta primer mix drove a second PCR of about 6 to 11 cycles. MiXCR was run by TCRdb on the 5' RACE reads, yielding one entry per CDR3 protein. In the table there are under 800,000 distinct CDR3 sequences, around a fifth of which are singletons. This clonotype originated in a man aged 65 to 85 in good health. The specimen was blood.

The DNA for the CDR3 is TGCAGTGCTCCCCATTTCGGGACTAGCCCAACAGATACGCAGTATTTT. Amino acid sequence: CSAPHFGTSPTDTQYF. The chain has TRBV20-1 and TRBJ2-3; the match to TRBD2 covers 9 bases. This CDR3 contains 16 residues. V gave up 5 bases and J gave up 3 bases; unmatched junction bases: 12. CDR1 is DFQATT and CDR2 is SNEGSKA in the germline V gene (reference sequence).